This T cell receptor beta chain was observed in a study of cytotoxic CD8 clonotypes in ibrutinib-treated CLL. The wider study: Enrolment comprised about 10 relapsed/refractory and some 15 treatment-naive patients; under 18 were IGHV unmutated.

A 1 in 200,000 to 1 in 1 million T cell depth was the sequencing target. Measured with immunoSEQ multiplex PCR; TCRdb has only the in-frame clones, and not every one. The sample has 130,000 or so clones, around 84% seen once. Trimming removed 5 bases at V and 4 bases at J, with 9 bases between. Germline CDR1 reads SGHAT; CDR2 reads FQNNGV. The CDR3 length is 13 residues. Remarks on this clone: Its antigen is unknown.

Whole-study findings and limits: Public clonotypes (which were uncommon) either contracted or remained stable on treatment. Rising at ibrutinib response, clonality subsequently fell back toward baseline at progression.

The chain recombines TRBV11-2 with TRBJ1-5, with D perhaps matching TRBD1 (5 bases). The sequence was collected from a human donor with chronic lymphocytic leukemia. Specimen: PBMCs, collected after 24 months of ibrutinib treatment. The CDR3 sequence: CASSMKGNQPQHF. The CDR3 DNA is TGTGCCAGCAGCATGAAGGGGAATCAGCCCCAGCATTTT.